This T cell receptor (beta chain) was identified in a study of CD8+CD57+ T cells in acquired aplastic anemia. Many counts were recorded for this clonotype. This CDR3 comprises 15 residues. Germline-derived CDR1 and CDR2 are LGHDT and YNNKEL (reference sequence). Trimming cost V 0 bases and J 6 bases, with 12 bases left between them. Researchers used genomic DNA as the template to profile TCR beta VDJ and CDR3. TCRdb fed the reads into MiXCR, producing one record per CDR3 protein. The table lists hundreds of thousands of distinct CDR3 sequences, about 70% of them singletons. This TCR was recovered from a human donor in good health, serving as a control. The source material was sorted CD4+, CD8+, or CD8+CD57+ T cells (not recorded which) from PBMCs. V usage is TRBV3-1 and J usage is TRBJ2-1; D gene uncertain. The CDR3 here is CASSQDMVRGNEQFF. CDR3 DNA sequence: TGTGCCAGCAGCCAAGATATGGTCAGAGGCAATGAGCAGTTCTTC.